This T cell receptor beta chain comes out of a study of cytomegalovirus exposure and HLA in healthy donors. Study overall: The 120 validation repertoires matched the 600 to 700 first-cohort repertoires in platform, a later analysis reported.

The CDR3 is 19 amino acids. CDR1 SGHDT and CDR2 YYEEEE come from the germline V gene. V lost 0 bases, J lost 1 base, and 11 bases stayed unmatched. Clones were sequenced by immunoSEQ multiplex PCR, and TCRdb holds only the in-frame ones, with some missing. In the table there are more than 95,000 clones, around 88% of which are singletons. The chain links TRBV5-6 to TRBJ2-7; TRBD2 matches at 12 bases. The clonotype comes from a man younger than 30 in good health and CMV-seronegative. Sequencing was performed on PBMCs. DNA for the CDR3: TGTGCCAGCAGCTTGGAGACTAGCGGGAGTATCCCCTGGTCCTACGAGCAGTACTTC. Translated: CASSLETSGSIPWSYEQYF. Based on the CDR3 plus reference TRBV5-6 and TRBJ2-7, the full variable domain is DAGVTQSPTHLIKTRGQQVTLRCSPKSGHDTVSWYQQALGQGPQFIFQYYEEEERQRGNFPDRFSGHQFPNYSSELNVNALLLGDSALYLCASSLETSGSIPWSYEQYFGPGTRLTVT.